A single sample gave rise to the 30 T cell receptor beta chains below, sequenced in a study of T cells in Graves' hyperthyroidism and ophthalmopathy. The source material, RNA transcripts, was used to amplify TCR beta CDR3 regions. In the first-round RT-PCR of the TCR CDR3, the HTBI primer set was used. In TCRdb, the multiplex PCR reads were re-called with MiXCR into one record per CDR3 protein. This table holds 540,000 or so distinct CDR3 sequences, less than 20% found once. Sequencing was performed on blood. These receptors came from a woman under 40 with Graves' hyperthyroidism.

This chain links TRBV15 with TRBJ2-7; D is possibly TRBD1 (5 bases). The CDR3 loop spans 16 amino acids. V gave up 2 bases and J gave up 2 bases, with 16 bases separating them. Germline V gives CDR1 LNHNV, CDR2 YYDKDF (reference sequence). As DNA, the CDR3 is TGTGCCACCAGCAGAAAGCCAGGGTCGGTGACCTACGAGCAGTACTTC. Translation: CATSRKPGSVTYEQYF. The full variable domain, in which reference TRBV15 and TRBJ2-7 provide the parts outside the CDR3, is DAMVIQNPRYQVTQFGKPVTLSCSQTLNHNVMYWYQQKSSQAPKLLFHYYDKDFNNEADTPDNFQSRRPNTSFCFLDIRSPGLGDTAMYLCATSRKPGSVTYEQYFGPGTRLTVT.

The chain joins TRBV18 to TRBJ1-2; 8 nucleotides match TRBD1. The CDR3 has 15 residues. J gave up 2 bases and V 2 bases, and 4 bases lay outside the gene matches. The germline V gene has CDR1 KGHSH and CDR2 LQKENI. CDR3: CASSPTDRDNYGYTF. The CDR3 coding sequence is TGTGCCAGCTCACCAACGGACAGGGACAACTATGGCTACACCTTC.

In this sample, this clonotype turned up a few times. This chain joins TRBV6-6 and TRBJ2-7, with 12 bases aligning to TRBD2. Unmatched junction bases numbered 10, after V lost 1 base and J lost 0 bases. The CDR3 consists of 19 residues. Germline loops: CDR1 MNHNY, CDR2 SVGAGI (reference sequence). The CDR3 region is CASSYLATSGRGPSYEQYF. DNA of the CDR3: TGTGCCAGCAGTTACTTAGCGACTAGCGGGAGAGGGCCCTCCTACGAGCAGTACTTC.

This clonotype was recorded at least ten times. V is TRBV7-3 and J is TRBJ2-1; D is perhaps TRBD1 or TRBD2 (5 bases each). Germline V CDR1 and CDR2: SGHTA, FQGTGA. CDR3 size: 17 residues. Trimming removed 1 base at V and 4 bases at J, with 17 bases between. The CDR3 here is CASSLRGWGTMYNEQFF. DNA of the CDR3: TGTGCCAGCAGCTTAAGGGGCTGGGGGACCATGTACAATGAGCAGTTCTTC.

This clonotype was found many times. The CDR3 nucleotides are TGTGCCAGCAGCCCCCTCCTAGCGGGAGATTACAATGAGCAGTTCTTC. Translating gives CASSPLLAGDYNEQFF. The J gene is TRBJ2-1, the V gene TRBV7-3; 10 positions match TRBD2. This CDR3 is built from 16 residues. CDR1 is SGHTA, CDR2 FQGTGA, per germline. V shed 5 bases and J 4 bases; nucleotides not matched to a gene: 8.

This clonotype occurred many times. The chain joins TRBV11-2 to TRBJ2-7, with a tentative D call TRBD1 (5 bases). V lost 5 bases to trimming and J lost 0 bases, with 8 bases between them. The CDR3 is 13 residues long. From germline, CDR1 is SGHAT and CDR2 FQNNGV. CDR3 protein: CASSQTVSYEQYF. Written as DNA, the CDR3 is TGTGCCAGCAGCCAGACAGTCTCCTACGAGCAGTACTTC.

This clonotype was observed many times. The CDR3 loop is CASSLYSHNEQFF. The CDR3 DNA follows: TGCGCCAGCAGCTTGTATAGTCACAATGAGCAGTTCTTC. The rearrangement joins TRBV5-1 to TRBJ2-1, with D unclear. The V gene's germline CDR1 is SGHRS and CDR2 YFSETQ. Trimming cost V 1 base and J 5 bases, with 7 bases left between them. The CDR3 consists of 13 residues.

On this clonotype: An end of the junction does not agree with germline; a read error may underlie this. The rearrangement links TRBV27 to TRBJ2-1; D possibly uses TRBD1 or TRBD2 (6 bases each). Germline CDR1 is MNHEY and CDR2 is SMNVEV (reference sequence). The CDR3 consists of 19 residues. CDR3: CVSSPGARGALSPYNEQFF. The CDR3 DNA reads TGTGTCAGCAGTCCCGGCGCGAGGGGGGCCCTTAGCCCCTACAATGAGCAGTTCTTC.

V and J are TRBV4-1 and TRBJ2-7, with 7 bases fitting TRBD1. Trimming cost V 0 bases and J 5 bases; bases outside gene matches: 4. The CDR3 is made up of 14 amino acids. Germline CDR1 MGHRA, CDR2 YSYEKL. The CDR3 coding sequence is TGCGCCAGCAGCCAAGAAACAGGGGACCACGAGCAGTACTTC. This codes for CASSQETGDHEQYF.

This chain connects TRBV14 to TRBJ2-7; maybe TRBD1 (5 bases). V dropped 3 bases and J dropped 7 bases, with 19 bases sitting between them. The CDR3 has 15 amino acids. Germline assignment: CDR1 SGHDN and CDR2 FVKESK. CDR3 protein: CASSHGLVGSGEQYF. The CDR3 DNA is TGTGCCAGCAGCCACGGTCTAGTGGGATCAGGGGAGCAGTACTTC.

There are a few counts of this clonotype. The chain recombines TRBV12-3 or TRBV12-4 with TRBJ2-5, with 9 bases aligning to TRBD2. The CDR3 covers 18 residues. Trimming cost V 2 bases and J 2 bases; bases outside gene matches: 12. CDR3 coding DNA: TGTGCCAGCAGTTTAATGGCTAGCGGGATGTCAAGGCAAGAGACCCAGTACTTC. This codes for CASSLMASGMSRQETQYF.

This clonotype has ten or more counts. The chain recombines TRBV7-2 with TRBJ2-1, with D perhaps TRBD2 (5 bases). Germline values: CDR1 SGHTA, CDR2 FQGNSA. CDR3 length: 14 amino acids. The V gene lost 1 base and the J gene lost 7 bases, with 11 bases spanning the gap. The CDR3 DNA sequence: TGTGCCAGCAGCTTAGATTTTAGCGAAAATGAGCAGTTCTTC. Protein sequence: CASSLDFSENEQFF.

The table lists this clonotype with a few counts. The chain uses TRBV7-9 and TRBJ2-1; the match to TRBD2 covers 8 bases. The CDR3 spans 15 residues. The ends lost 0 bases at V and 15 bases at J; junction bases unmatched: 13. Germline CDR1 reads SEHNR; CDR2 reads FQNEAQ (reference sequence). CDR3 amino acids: CASSLAQAGGRSVFF. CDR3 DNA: TGTGCCAGCAGCTTAGCGCAGGCGGGAGGCCGTAGTGTGTTCTTC.

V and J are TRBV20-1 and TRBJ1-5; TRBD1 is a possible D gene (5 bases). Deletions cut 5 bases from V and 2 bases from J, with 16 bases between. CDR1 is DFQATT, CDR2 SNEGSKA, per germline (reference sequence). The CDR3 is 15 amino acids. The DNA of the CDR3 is TGCAGTGCTCGAATGGATGGCAGGGGCAATCAGCCCCAGCATTTT. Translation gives CSARMDGRGNQPQHF.

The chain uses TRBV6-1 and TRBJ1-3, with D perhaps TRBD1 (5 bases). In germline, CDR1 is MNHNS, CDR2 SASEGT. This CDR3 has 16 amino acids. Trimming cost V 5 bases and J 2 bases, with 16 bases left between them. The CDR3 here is CASSSGTPGTGNTIYF. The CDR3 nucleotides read TGTGCCAGCAGTTCCGGGACTCCCGGCACTGGAAACACCATATATTTT.

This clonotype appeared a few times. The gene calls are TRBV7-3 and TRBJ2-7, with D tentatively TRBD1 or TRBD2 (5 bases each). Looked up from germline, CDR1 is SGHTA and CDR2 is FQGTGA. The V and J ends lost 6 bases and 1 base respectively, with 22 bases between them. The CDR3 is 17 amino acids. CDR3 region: CASSRGIGGRTSYEQYF. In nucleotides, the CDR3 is TGTGCCAGCAGTCGTGGGATTGGGGGTAGGACTTCCTACGAGCAGTACTTC.

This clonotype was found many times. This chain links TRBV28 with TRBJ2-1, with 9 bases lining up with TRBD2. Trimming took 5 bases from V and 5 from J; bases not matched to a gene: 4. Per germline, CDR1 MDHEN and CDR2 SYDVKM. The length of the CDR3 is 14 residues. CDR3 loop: CASSHSGSHNEQFF. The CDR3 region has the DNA TGTGCCAGCAGTCATAGCGGGAGTCACAATGAGCAGTTCTTC.

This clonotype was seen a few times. DNA for the CDR3: TGCAGTGAAGCGGGAGGGACCCATGAGCAGTTCTTC. Protein: CSEAGGTHEQFF. This chain connects TRBV20-1 to TRBJ2-1; 10 bases match TRBD2. Germline CDR1 and CDR2: DFQATT and SNEGSKA (reference sequence). The CDR3 length is 12 residues. V lost 7 bases and J lost 8; bases outside the gene matches: 5.

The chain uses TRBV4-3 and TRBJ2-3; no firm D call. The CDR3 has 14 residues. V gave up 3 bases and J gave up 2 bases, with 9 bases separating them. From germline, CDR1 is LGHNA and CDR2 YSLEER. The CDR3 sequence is CASSQFRFTDTQYF. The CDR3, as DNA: TGCGCCAGCAGCCAGTTCAGGTTCACAGATACGCAGTATTTT.

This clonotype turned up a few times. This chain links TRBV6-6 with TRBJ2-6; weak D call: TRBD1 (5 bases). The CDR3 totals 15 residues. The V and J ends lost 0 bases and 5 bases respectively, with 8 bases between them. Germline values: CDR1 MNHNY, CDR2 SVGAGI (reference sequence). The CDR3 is CASSYSRGRANVLTF. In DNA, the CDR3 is TGTGCCAGCAGTTACTCAAGGGGTAGGGCCAACGTCCTGACTTTC.

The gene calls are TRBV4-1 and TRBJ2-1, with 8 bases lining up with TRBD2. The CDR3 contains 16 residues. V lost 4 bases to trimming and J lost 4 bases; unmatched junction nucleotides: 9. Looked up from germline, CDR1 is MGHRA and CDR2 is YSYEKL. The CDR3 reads CASSRGLAREYNEQFF. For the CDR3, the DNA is TGCGCCAGCAGCCGAGGACTAGCCCGGGAGTACAATGAGCAGTTCTTC.

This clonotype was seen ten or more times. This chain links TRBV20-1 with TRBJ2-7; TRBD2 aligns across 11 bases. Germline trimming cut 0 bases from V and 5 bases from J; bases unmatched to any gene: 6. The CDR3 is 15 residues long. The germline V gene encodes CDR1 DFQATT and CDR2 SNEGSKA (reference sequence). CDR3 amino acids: CSARDLTSGRDEQYF. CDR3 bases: TGCAGTGCTAGAGATCTCACTAGCGGGAGAGACGAGCAGTACTTC.

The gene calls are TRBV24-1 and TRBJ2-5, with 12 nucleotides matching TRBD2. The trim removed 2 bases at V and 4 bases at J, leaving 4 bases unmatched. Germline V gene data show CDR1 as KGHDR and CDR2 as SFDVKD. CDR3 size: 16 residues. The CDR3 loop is CATSDWTSGKGETQYF. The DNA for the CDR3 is TGTGCCACCAGTGATTGGACTAGCGGGAAAGGAGAGACCCAGTACTTC.

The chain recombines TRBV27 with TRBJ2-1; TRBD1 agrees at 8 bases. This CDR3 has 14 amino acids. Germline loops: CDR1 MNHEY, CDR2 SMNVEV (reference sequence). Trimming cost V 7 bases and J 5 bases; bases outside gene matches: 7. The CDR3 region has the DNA TGTGCCAGCACCGGACAGGGAAGGAACAATGAGCAGTTCTTC. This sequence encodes CASTGQGRNNEQFF.

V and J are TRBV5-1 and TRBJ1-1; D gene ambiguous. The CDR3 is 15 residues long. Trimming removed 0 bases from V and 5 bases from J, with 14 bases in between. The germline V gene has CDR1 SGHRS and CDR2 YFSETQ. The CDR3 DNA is TGCGCCAGCAGCTTGGAAGCGAGGGCTCTTACTGAAGCTTTCTTT. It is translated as CASSLEARALTEAFF.

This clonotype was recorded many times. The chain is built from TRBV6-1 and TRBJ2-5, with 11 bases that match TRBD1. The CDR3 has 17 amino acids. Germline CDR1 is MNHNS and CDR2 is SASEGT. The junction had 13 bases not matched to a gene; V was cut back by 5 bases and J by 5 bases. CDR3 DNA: TGTGCCAGCAGTTCCTGGACAGGGGGCCAGAGGGGCGAGACCCAGTACTTC. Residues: CASSSWTGGQRGETQYF.

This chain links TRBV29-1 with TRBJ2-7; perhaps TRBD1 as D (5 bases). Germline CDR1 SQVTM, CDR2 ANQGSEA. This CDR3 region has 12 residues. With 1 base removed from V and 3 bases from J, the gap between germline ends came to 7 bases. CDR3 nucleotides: TGCAGCGTTGAAGGACAGCACTACGAGCAGTACTTC. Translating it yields CSVEGQHYEQYF.

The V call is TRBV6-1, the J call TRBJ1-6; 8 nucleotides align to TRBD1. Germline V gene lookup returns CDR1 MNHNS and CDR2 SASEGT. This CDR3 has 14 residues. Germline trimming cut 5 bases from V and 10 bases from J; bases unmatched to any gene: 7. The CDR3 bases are TGTGCCAGCAGTCTACAGGGGGACTTCTCACCCCTCCACTTT. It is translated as CASSLQGDFSPLHF.

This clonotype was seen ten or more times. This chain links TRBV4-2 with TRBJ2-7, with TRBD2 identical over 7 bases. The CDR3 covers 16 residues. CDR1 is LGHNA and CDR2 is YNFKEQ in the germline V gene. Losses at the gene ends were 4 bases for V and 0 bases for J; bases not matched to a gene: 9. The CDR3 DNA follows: TGTGCCAGCAGCCGTACCTGGGAGGGCAGCTCCTACGAGCAGTACTTC. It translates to CASSRTWEGSSYEQYF.

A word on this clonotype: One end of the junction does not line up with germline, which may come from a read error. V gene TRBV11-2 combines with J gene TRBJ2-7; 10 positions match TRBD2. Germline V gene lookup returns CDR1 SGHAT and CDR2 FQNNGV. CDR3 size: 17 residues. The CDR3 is CTSSLGRGLAYQWEQYF. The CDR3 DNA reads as TGTACCAGCAGCTTAGGCCGGGGACTAGCGTACCAATGGGAGCAGTACTTC.